Listed below are T cell receptor beta chains from one sample, sequenced in a study of blood T cell repertoires in COVID-19. Data came from immunoSEQ multiplex PCR; TCRdb stores just in-frame clones and leaves some out. The sample holds approximately 89,000 clones, 90% to 95% seen once. The sequenced sample consisted of peripheral blood. These receptor sequences come from a human donor with active COVID-19. The donor label of this sample is uncertain. The CDR3 runs from the conserved cysteine through the conserved F or W. The D gene is left open where the match is weak. Clone sizes are given selectively: once, few, many, or a class where the clone is expanded.

j_gene: TRBJ2-2
v_gene: TRBV6-5
d_gene: NA
abundance: NA
CDR3aa: CASRWNRRNTGELFF
CDR3nt: TGTGCCAGCAGATGGAACAGGAGGAACACCGGGGAGCTGTTTTTT

j_gene: TRBJ1-1
v_gene: TRBV6-5
d_gene: NA
abundance: NA
CDR3aa: CASSYSRGRGSEAFF
CDR3nt: TGTGCCAGCAGTTACTCGAGAGGGCGGGGGTCTGAAGCTTTCTTT

j_gene: TRBJ2-3
v_gene: TRBV28
d_gene: TRBD1
abundance: once
CDR3aa: CASSSSGTGGMDTQYF
CDR3nt: TGTGCCAGCAGTTCCTCCGGGACAGGGGGCATGGATACGCAGTATTTT

j_gene: TRBJ1-1
v_gene: TRBV6-5
d_gene: NA
abundance: once
CDR3aa: CASRPQGLLNTEAFF
CDR3nt: TGTGCCAGCAGACCGCAGGGACTGCTGAACACTGAAGCTTTCTTT

j_gene: TRBJ2-7
v_gene: TRBV10-3
d_gene: TRBD2
abundance: NA
CDR3aa: CATEGLAGESEQYF
CDR3nt: TGTGCCACCGAGGGACTAGCGGGAGAGAGCGAGCAGTACTTC

j_gene: TRBJ2-5
v_gene: TRBV1
d_gene: NA
abundance: once
CDR3aa: CTSSHGTSGRFVQTQYF
CDR3nt: TGCACCAGCAGCCACGGGACTAGCGGGAGGTTCGTACAGACCCAGTACTTC

j_gene: TRBJ1-5
v_gene: TRBV19
d_gene: TRBD1
abundance: NA
CDR3aa: CASSTQTGVSNQPQHF
CDR3nt: TGTGCCAGTAGTACACAGACAGGGGTGAGCAATCAGCCCCAGCATTTT

j_gene: TRBJ2-7
v_gene: TRBV5-1
d_gene: NA
abundance: NA
CDR3aa: CASSSERGYEQYF
CDR3nt: TGCGCCAGCAGCTCCGAACGGGGATACGAGCAGTACTTC

j_gene: TRBJ2-7
v_gene: TRBV7-9
d_gene: NA
abundance: NA
CDR3aa: CASSPRDGTYEQYF
CDR3nt: TGTGCCAGCAGCCCGCGGGACGGAACCTACGAGCAGTACTTC

j_gene: TRBJ2-7
v_gene: TRBV27
d_gene: NA
abundance: NA
CDR3aa: CASSLRTGTNLYEQYF
CDR3nt: TGTGCCAGCAGCCTAAGGACAGGGACTAATTTGTACGAGCAGTACTTC

j_gene: TRBJ1-1
v_gene: TRBV6-5
d_gene: NA
abundance: NA
CDR3aa: CASSPMAGNTEAFF
CDR3nt: TGTGCCAGCAGCCCGATGGCGGGGAACACTGAAGCTTTCTTT

j_gene: TRBJ2-3
v_gene: TRBV7-8
d_gene: NA
abundance: NA
CDR3aa: CASSAPLGGGQYF
CDR3nt: TGTGCCAGCAGCGCCCCCCTCGGTGGTGGGCAGTATTTT

j_gene: TRBJ2-1
v_gene: TRBV4-1
d_gene: TRBD1
abundance: once
CDR3aa: CASSQPGQGYNEQFF
CDR3nt: TGCGCCAGCAGCCAACCGGGACAGGGGTACAATGAGCAGTTCTTC

j_gene: TRBJ2-7
v_gene: TRBV3-1/TRBV3-2
d_gene: NA
abundance: NA
CDR3aa: CASSQQGGYEQYF
CDR3nt: TGTGCCAGCAGCCAACAGGGTGGCTACGAGCAGTACTTC

j_gene: TRBJ2-1
v_gene: TRBV12-3/TRBV12-4
d_gene: NA
abundance: NA
CDR3aa: CASSLGAGNEQFF
CDR3nt: TGTGCCAGCAGTTTAGGGGCCGGCAATGAGCAGTTCTTC

j_gene: TRBJ1-2
v_gene: TRBV5-6
d_gene: TRBD1
abundance: NA
CDR3aa: CASSSPGTGALGYTF
CDR3nt: TGTGCCAGCAGCTCTCCGGGGACAGGGGCGCTAGGCTACACCTTC

j_gene: TRBJ1-5
v_gene: TRBV6-2/TRBV6-3
d_gene: NA
abundance: NA
CDR3aa: CASSHGQGTNQPQHF
CDR3nt: TGTGCCAGCAGCCACGGGCAGGGTACCAATCAGCCCCAGCATTTT

j_gene: TRBJ2-1
v_gene: TRBV9
d_gene: TRBD1
abundance: once
CDR3aa: CASSGTGMKEQFF
CDR3nt: TGTGCCAGCTCCGGGACAGGGATGAAGGAGCAGTTCTTC

j_gene: TRBJ1-2
v_gene: TRBV25-1
d_gene: NA
abundance: NA
CDR3aa: CASSVTAAQGYTF
CDR3nt: TGTGCCAGCAGCGTTACAGCTGCTCAAGGCTACACCTTC

j_gene: TRBJ2-1
v_gene: TRBV20-1
d_gene: TRBD2
abundance: NA
CDR3aa: CSASLAGGNEQFF
CDR3nt: TGCAGTGCTAGTCTAGCGGGCGGCAATGAGCAGTTCTTC

j_gene: TRBJ1-2
v_gene: TRBV2
d_gene: NA
abundance: NA
CDR3aa: CASRPTAEYGYTF
CDR3nt: TGTGCCAGCAGGCCGACAGCCGAATATGGCTACACCTTC

j_gene: TRBJ2-7
v_gene: TRBV7-2
d_gene: TRBD1
abundance: once
CDR3aa: CASSPGTGFHEQYF
CDR3nt: TGTGCCAGCAGCCCCGGGACAGGGTTTCACGAGCAGTACTTC

j_gene: TRBJ1-2
v_gene: TRBV6-5
d_gene: NA
abundance: NA
CDR3aa: CASSRAARNYGYTF
CDR3nt: TGTGCCAGCAGCAGGGCTGCGCGGAACTATGGCTACACCTTC

j_gene: TRBJ2-1
v_gene: TRBV29-1
d_gene: NA
abundance: NA
CDR3aa: CSVELPSSYNEQFF
CDR3nt: TGCAGCGTTGAACTCCCGAGCTCCTACAATGAGCAGTTCTTC

j_gene: TRBJ1-1
v_gene: TRBV15
d_gene: NA
abundance: NA
CDR3aa: CATSKAKRGLVMNTEAFF
CDR3nt: TGTGCCACCAGCAAAGCGAAAAGGGGTTTGGTAATGAACACTGAAGCTTTCTTT

j_gene: TRBJ2-5
v_gene: TRBV28
d_gene: TRBD1
abundance: NA
CDR3aa: CASRKQGVMAETQYF
CDR3nt: TGTGCCAGCAGAAAACAGGGGGTGATGGCAGAGACCCAGTACTTC

j_gene: TRBJ2-7
v_gene: TRBV27
d_gene: TRBD1
abundance: NA
CDR3aa: CASSRNMDRPLFYEQYF
CDR3nt: TGTGCCAGCAGCCGGAACATGGACAGGCCCCTTTTCTACGAGCAGTACTTC

j_gene: TRBJ1-5
v_gene: TRBV27
d_gene: NA
abundance: NA
CDR3aa: CASSLRKTGFWQPQHF
CDR3nt: TGTGCCAGCAGTTTAAGGAAAACAGGGTTTTGGCAGCCCCAGCATTTT

j_gene: TRBJ1-2
v_gene: TRBV5-6
d_gene: TRBD1
abundance: NA
CDR3aa: CASSFTATGVNYGYTF
CDR3nt: TGTGCCAGCAGCTTTACCGCGACAGGGGTTAACTATGGCTACACCTTC

j_gene: TRBJ1-4
v_gene: TRBV9
d_gene: NA
abundance: NA
CDR3aa: CASSVVAGGELFF
CDR3nt: TGTGCCAGCAGCGTAGTGGCGGGGGGGGAACTGTTTTTT

j_gene: TRBJ2-1
v_gene: TRBV6-6
d_gene: TRBD2
abundance: NA
CDR3aa: CASSLDPLAGDGDEQFF
CDR3nt: TGTGCCAGCAGTCTCGACCCCCTAGCGGGAGACGGGGATGAGCAGTTCTTC

j_gene: TRBJ2-5
v_gene: TRBV5-1
d_gene: NA
abundance: NA
CDR3aa: CASSLGSGPIEETQYF
CDR3nt: TGCGCCAGCAGCTTGGGTTCTGGGCCGATCGAGGAGACCCAGTACTTC

j_gene: TRBJ2-7
v_gene: TRBV5-1
d_gene: TRBD1
abundance: NA
CDR3aa: CASSLGQGASYEQYF
CDR3nt: TGCGCCAGCAGCTTGGGACAGGGGGCTTCCTACGAGCAGTACTTC

j_gene: TRBJ1-1
v_gene: TRBV28
d_gene: NA
abundance: NA
CDR3aa: CASSRNRNTEAFF
CDR3nt: TGTGCCAGCAGTAGAAACAGGAACACTGAAGCTTTCTTT

j_gene: TRBJ2-1
v_gene: TRBV11-2
d_gene: NA
abundance: NA
CDR3aa: CASSLEYGEQFF
CDR3nt: TGTGCCAGCAGCTTAGAGTACGGGGAGCAGTTCTTC

j_gene: TRBJ2-3
v_gene: TRBV5-6
d_gene: TRBD1
abundance: NA
CDR3aa: CASSTDRGLVDTQYF
CDR3nt: TGTGCCAGCAGCACAGACAGGGGGCTCGTAGATACGCAGTATTTT

j_gene: TRBJ2-3
v_gene: TRBV10-3
d_gene: TRBD1
abundance: once
CDR3aa: CAIRGQGFGTDTQYF
CDR3nt: TGTGCCATCAGGGGACAGGGGTTTGGCACAGATACGCAGTATTTT

j_gene: TRBJ2-1
v_gene: TRBV6-4
d_gene: TRBD2
abundance: NA
CDR3aa: CASSEVRASGRVEQFF
CDR3nt: TGTGCCAGCAGTGAGGTTCGTGCTAGCGGGAGGGTTGAGCAGTTCTTC

j_gene: TRBJ2-5
v_gene: TRBV7-7
d_gene: NA
abundance: NA
CDR3aa: CASSPGLSAETQYF
CDR3nt: TGTGCCAGCAGCCCGGGACTTTCTGCGGAGACCCAGTACTTC

j_gene: TRBJ2-3
v_gene: TRBV5-1
d_gene: TRBD2
abundance: NA
CDR3aa: CASSVGLAGAASTDTQYF
CDR3nt: TGCGCCAGCAGCGTGGGACTAGCGGGGGCCGCTAGCACAGATACGCAGTATTTT

j_gene: TRBJ2-2
v_gene: TRBV28
d_gene: TRBD2
abundance: NA
CDR3aa: CASSLSGRDSGELFF
CDR3nt: TGTGCCAGCAGTTTATCCGGGAGGGACTCCGGGGAGCTGTTTTTT

j_gene: TRBJ2-3
v_gene: TRBV7-2
d_gene: NA
abundance: NA
CDR3aa: CASSSPPDTQYF
CDR3nt: TGTGCCAGCAGCTCCCCTCCCGATACGCAGTATTTT

j_gene: TRBJ2-5
v_gene: TRBV11-2
d_gene: NA
abundance: NA
CDR3aa: CASSLVGSSETQYF
CDR3nt: TGTGCCAGCAGCTTAGTGGGCTCCAGCGAGACCCAGTACTTC

j_gene: TRBJ2-4
v_gene: TRBV5-1
d_gene: NA
abundance: NA
CDR3aa: CASSLGPGVYIQYF
CDR3nt: TGCGCCAGCAGCTTGGGACCAGGGGTCTACATTCAGTACTTC

j_gene: TRBJ1-1
v_gene: TRBV5-1
d_gene: NA
abundance: NA
CDR3aa: CASSLIGSARGTEAFF
CDR3nt: TGCGCCAGCAGCTTGATCGGGTCGGCCCGGGGCACTGAAGCTTTCTTT

j_gene: TRBJ1-1
v_gene: TRBV7-9
d_gene: NA
abundance: NA
CDR3aa: CASSLKIVHPNTEAFF
CDR3nt: TGTGCCAGCAGTCTTAAGATCGTACACCCGAACACTGAAGCTTTCTTT

j_gene: TRBJ2-7
v_gene: TRBV11-3
d_gene: NA
abundance: once
CDR3aa: CASSLDTVAAQSYEQYF
CDR3nt: TGTGCCAGCAGCTTAGATACAGTGGCAGCCCAATCCTACGAGCAGTACTTC

j_gene: TRBJ2-1
v_gene: TRBV7-2
d_gene: NA
abundance: NA
CDR3aa: CASSVAGNSYNEQFF
CDR3nt: TGTGCCAGCAGTGTGGCGGGGAACTCCTACAATGAGCAGTTCTTC

j_gene: TRBJ1-6
v_gene: TRBV15
d_gene: TRBD1
abundance: NA
CDR3aa: CATSRPGQGNSPLHF
CDR3nt: TGTGCCACCAGCAGACCGGGACAGGGCAATTCACCCCTCCACTTT

j_gene: TRBJ2-7
v_gene: TRBV7-9
d_gene: NA
abundance: NA
CDR3aa: CASSLIPSPYSYEQYF
CDR3nt: TGTGCCAGCAGCTTAATTCCGTCTCCCTACTCCTACGAGCAGTACTTC

j_gene: TRBJ1-3
v_gene: TRBV19
d_gene: NA
abundance: NA
CDR3aa: CASDNSGNTIYF
CDR3nt: TGTGCCAGTGACAACTCTGGAAACACCATATATTTT

j_gene: TRBJ1-4
v_gene: TRBV5-1
d_gene: NA
abundance: NA
CDR3aa: CASSLVGRVNEKLFF
CDR3nt: TGCGCCAGCAGCTTGGTGGGCAGGGTTAATGAAAAACTGTTTTTT

j_gene: TRBJ2-1
v_gene: TRBV19
d_gene: TRBD2
abundance: NA
CDR3aa: CAVGGTSGRADYNEQFF
CDR3nt: TGTGCCGTAGGCGGGACTAGCGGGAGGGCCGACTACAATGAGCAGTTCTTC

j_gene: TRBJ2-2
v_gene: TRBV7-8
d_gene: TRBD1
abundance: NA
CDR3aa: CASSSGQAHTGELFF
CDR3nt: TGTGCCAGCAGCTCAGGACAGGCGCACACCGGGGAGCTGTTTTTT

j_gene: TRBJ2-1
v_gene: TRBV9
d_gene: TRBD2
abundance: NA
CDR3aa: CASSRAGGPVDEQFF
CDR3nt: TGTGCCAGCAGCCGAGCGGGGGGGCCTGTCGATGAGCAGTTCTTC

j_gene: TRBJ1-4
v_gene: TRBV19
d_gene: TRBD1
abundance: NA
CDR3aa: CASGVDRGKLFF
CDR3nt: TGTGCCAGCGGGGTCGACAGGGGAAAACTGTTTTTT

j_gene: TRBJ2-4
v_gene: TRBV24-1
d_gene: TRBD1
abundance: NA
CDR3aa: CATSETGQVIKNIQYF
CDR3nt: TGTGCCACCAGTGAAACGGGACAGGTCATCAAAAACATTCAGTACTTC

j_gene: TRBJ2-7
v_gene: TRBV28
d_gene: NA
abundance: NA
CDR3aa: CASRRDRGSSYEQYF
CDR3nt: TGTGCCAGCAGGCGGGACCGGGGGAGCTCCTACGAGCAGTACTTC

j_gene: TRBJ2-2
v_gene: TRBV28
d_gene: TRBD2
abundance: NA
CDR3aa: CASSLVGLASNTGELFF
CDR3nt: TGTGCCAGCAGTTTGGTGGGACTAGCGTCGAACACCGGGGAGCTGTTTTTT